This T cell receptor (beta chain) appears in the sequencing data of a study of OX40 agonist ivuxolimab in advanced cancers. General notes on the study: Ivuxolimab was an agonistic, fully human IgG2 monoclonal antibody directed against OX40 (CD134), a costimulatory receptor. Intravenous ivuxolimab was administered to patients every 2 weeks at six dose levels: 0.01, 0.1, 0.3, 1.5, 3 and 10 mg/kg. Of the roughly 52 dose-escalation patients, hepatocellular carcinoma was present in roughly 19, melanoma in roughly 15, renal cell carcinoma in 9 and head and neck cancer in 9. In the dose-escalation cohort, 82.7% of patients were male, and the mean age was approximately 60 years, with a range of roughly 20 to 79. Prior anti-PD-1, anti-PD-L1 or anti-CTLA-4 therapy was permitted, and approximately 41% of dose-escalation patients had received checkpoint inhibitors. Partial responses were achieved by three dose-escalation patients, of whom one had hepatocellular carcinoma and two had cutaneous melanoma. The point of sequencing TCRbeta in the periphery was to test whether ivuxolimab changed TCR sequence diversity and drove clonal T-cell expansion. The paper describes the monotherapy dose-escalation part (N of about 47 patients) of the phase I trial of ivuxolimab.

Worth noting for this clone: This clone's antigen is unknown. No much larger clone exists at a distance of one base, and base qualities are not known.

Trimming at the junction amounts to 8 bases on V and 4 bases on J, and the germline ends lie 20 bases apart. According to the germline V gene, CDR1 reads KGHSH and CDR2 reads LQKENI. The CDR3 goes from the cysteine to the phenylalanine over 15 residues. The only DNA kept is the CDR3, 45 bases in frame from the first base. Genomic DNA was extracted from sorted cells for sequencing of the TCRbeta CDR3 region. The immunoSEQ Assay was used for sequencing of TCRbeta CDR3 regions. The immuneACCESS repertoire file appears here via TCRdb, limited to in-frame rearrangements. These files lack a portion of the clones; in checked studies, under half of the deficit traces to unresolved V genes, and the cause of the others is not known. The sample includes over 100,000 clones, with around nine tenths observed a single time. About 1% of the sample comes from the top ten. Patients with autoimmune disease history or receiving systemic immunosuppression were excluded from the trial. Peripheral blood for TCR sequencing was collected from all dose cohorts at baseline, on cycle 4 day 1, and on cycle 7 day 1. Samples were obtained from an open-label, multicenter, first-in-human phase I dose-escalation trial of ivuxolimab. The trial enrolled adults with locally advanced or metastatic head and neck squamous cell, hepatocellular, melanoma or renal cell carcinoma. Before TCR sequencing, CD4+ T cells and CD8+ T cells from peripheral blood were sorted into separate populations.

Overall results and qualifications from the work: Partial responders in the 0.1-3.0 mg/kg groups had among the lowest normalized peripheral clonal expansion, especially among CD8+ T cells. Which antigens the clonally expanded peripheral T cells were specific for was not determined. Low levels of normalized T-cell clonal expansion were also shown by some nonresponding patients. After ivuxolimab, CD8+ T cells had more expanded clones than CD4+ T cells on average. Clonal expansion of both CD4+ and CD8+ blood T cells was observed from baseline to week 6 at doses 0.1 to 3.0 mg/kg.

The source is an adult with an advanced solid tumor such as melanoma, head and neck, liver or kidney cancer. The chain is encoded by TRBV18 joined to TRBJ1-1; tentative D gene TRBD1, with 5 bases matching. The specimen comprised CD4+ or CD8+ T cells sorted from blood, sampled in a trial of the OX40 agonist ivuxolimab. The nucleotide sequence reads as follows: TGTGCCAGCACCATGATTGAATTGGGGCCCACTGAAGCTTTCTTT. Its coded protein is CASTMIELGPTEAFF.